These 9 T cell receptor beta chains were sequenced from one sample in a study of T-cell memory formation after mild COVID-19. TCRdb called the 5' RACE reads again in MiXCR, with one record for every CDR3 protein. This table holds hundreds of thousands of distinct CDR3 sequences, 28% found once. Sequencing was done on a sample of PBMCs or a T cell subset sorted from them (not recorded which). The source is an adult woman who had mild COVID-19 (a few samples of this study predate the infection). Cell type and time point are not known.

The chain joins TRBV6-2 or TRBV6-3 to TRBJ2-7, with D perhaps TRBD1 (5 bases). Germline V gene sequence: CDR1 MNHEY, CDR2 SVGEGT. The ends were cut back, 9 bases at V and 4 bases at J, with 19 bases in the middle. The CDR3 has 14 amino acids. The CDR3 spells CASTTIDSRYEQYF. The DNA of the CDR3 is TGTGCCAGTACTACGATCGACAGTCGGTACGAGCAGTACTTC.

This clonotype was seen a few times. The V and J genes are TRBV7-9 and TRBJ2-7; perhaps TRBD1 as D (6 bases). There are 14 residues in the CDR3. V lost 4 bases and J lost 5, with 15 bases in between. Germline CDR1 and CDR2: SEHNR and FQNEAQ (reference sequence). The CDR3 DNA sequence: TGTGCCAGCAGCTACTACAGGGCCTGGGACGAGCAGTACTTC. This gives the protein CASSYYRAWDEQYF.

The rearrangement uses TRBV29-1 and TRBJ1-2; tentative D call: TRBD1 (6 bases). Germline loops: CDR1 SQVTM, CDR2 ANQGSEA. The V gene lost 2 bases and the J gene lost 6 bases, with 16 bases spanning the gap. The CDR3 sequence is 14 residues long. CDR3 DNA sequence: TGCAGCGTTGAAAGGGGGAAGGGCACCCATGGCTACACCTTC. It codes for CSVERGKGTHGYTF.

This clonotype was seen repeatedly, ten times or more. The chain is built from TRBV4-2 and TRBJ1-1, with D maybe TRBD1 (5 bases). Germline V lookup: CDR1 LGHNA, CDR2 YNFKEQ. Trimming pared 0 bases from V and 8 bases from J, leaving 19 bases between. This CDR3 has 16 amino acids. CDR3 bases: TGTGCCAGCAGCCAAGAGGGGAGCTGGGGGGTAGGAGAAGCTTTCTTT. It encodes CASSQEGSWGVGEAFF.

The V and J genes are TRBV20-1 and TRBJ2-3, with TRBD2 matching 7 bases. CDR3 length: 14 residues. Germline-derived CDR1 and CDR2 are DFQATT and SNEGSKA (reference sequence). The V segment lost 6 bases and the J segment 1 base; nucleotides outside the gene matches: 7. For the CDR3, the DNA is TGCAGTGCAGCCCGGAGCGGGGGCACAGATACGCAGTATTTT. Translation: CSAARSGGTDTQYF.

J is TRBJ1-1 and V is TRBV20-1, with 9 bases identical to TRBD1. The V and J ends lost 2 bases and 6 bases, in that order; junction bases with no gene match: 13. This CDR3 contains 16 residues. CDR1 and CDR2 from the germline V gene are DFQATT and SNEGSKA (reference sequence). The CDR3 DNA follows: TGCAGTGCTAGACCTCCGGGGACAGGGAATATTGCTGAAGCTTTCTTT. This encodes CSARPPGTGNIAEAFF.

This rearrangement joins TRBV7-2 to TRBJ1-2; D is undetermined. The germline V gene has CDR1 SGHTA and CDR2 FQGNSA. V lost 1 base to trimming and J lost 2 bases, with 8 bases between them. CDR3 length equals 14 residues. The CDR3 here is CASSLGDTNYGYTF. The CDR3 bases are TGTGCCAGCAGCTTAGGAGACACAAACTATGGCTACACCTTC.

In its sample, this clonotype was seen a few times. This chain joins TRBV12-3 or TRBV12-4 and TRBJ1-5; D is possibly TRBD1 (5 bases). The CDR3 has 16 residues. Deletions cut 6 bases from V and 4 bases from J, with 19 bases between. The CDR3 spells CASSPPSGGRNQPQHF. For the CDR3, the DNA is TGTGCCAGCAGCCCACCGTCGGGGGGGAGGAATCAGCCCCAGCATTTT.

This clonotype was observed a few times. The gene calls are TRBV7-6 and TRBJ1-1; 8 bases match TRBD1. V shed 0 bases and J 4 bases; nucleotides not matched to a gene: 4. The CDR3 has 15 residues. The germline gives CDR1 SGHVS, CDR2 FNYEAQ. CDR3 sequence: CASSLATGGGTEAFF. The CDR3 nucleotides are TGTGCCAGCAGCTTAGCAACAGGGGGAGGCACTGAAGCTTTCTTT.